This TCR beta chain was observed in a study of cytomegalovirus exposure and HLA in healthy donors. Healthy bone marrow donors made up the cohort. Of note for this clone: The antigen remains unidentified.

This CDR3 has 15 amino acids. Deletions cut 2 bases from V and 0 bases from J, with 11 bases between. Germline V gene data show CDR1 as SGHKS and CDR2 as YYEKEE (reference sequence). Points from the study as a whole: Later analysis showed most CMV-associated TCR beta chains appearing HLA-restricted. CMV serostatus was the only immune exposure information that was available. Under in vitro conditions, a few CMV-associated chains were confirmed as specific for CMV antigens.

Researchers ran the PCR with 60 Vbeta and 13 Jbeta primers. Libraries were prepared by immunoSEQ multiplex PCR; TCRdb keeps only in-frame clonotypes and omits some of them. The sample includes some 160,000 clones, around 70% seen only once; the top ten take approximately 2%. The sequencing input was PBMCs. J is TRBJ1-1 and V is TRBV5-5, with a tentative D call TRBD1 (6 bases). The origin of this receptor is a man aged 40-49 years in good health and CMV-seronegative. The DNA of the CDR3 is TGTGCCAGCAGCTTTAGGGGGAACATGAACACTGAAGCTTTCTTT. It encodes CASSFRGNMNTEAFF.